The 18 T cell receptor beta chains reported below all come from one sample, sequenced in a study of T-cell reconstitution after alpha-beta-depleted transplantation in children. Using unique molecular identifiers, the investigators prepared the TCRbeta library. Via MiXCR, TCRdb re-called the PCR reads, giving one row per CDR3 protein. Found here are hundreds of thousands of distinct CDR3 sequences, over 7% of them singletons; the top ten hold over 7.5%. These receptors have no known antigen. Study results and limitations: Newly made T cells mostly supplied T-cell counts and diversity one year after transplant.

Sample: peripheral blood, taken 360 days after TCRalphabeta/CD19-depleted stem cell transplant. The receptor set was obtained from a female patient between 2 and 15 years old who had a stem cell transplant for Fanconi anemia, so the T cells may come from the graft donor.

CDR3 coding DNA: TGCAGTGCTAGAATCGGGGCAGATACGCAGTATTTT. It is translated as CSARIGADTQYF. The V gene is TRBV20-1, the J gene TRBJ2-3; possibly TRBD2 for D (5 bases). V was trimmed by 2 bases and J by 4 bases, leaving 7 bases between them. The CDR3 is 12 residues long. Germline lookup yields CDR1 DFQATT and CDR2 SNEGSKA (reference sequence).

The CDR3 nucleotides read TGTGCCAGCACCCTAATTGGAGACCCGAACACTGAAGCTTTCTTT. Protein product: CASTLIGDPNTEAFF. J is TRBJ1-1 and V is TRBV2; no clear D gene. The CDR3 contains 15 residues. V lost 7 bases and J lost 1, with 16 bases in between. The V gene's germline CDR1 is SNHLY and CDR2 FYNNEI. The entire variable domain, with the rest obtained from reference TRBV2 and TRBJ1-1, is as follows: EPEVTQTPSHQVTQMGQEVILRCVPISNHLYFYWYRQILGQKVEFLVSFYNNEISEKSEIFDDQFSVERPDGSNFTLKIRSTKLEDSAMYFCASTLIGDPNTEAFFGQGTRLTVV.

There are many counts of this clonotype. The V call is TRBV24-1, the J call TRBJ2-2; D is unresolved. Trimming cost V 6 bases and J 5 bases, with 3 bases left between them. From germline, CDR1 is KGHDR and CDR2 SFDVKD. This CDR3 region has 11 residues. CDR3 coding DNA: TGTGCCACCAGTAGGACCGGGGAGCTGTTTTTT. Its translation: CATSRTGELFF.

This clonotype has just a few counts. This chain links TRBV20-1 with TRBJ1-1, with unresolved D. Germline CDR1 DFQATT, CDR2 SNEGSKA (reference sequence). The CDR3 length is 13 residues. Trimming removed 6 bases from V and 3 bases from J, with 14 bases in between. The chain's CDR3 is CSARPGPHTEAFF. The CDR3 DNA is TGCAGTGCCCGGCCCGGTCCCCACACTGAAGCTTTCTTT.

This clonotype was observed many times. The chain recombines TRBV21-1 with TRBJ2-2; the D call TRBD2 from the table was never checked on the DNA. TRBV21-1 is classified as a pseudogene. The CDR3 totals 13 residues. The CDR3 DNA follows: TGTGCCAGCAGACCGGCGAGGGCCGGGGAGCTGTTTTTT. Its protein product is CASRPARAGELFF.

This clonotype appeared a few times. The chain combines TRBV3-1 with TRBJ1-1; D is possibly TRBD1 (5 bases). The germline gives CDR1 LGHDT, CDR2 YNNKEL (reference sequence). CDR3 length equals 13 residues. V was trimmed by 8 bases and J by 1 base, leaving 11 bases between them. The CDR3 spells CASAGLGNTEAFF. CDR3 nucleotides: TGTGCCAGCGCGGGACTGGGGAACACTGAAGCTTTCTTT.

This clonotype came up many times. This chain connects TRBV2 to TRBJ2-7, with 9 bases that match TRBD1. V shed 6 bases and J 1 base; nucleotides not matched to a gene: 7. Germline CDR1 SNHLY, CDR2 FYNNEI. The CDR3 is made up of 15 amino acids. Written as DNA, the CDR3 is TGTGCCAGCAGACGGGGCGGGACAGGGTCCTACGAGCAGTACTTC. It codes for CASRRGGTGSYEQYF.

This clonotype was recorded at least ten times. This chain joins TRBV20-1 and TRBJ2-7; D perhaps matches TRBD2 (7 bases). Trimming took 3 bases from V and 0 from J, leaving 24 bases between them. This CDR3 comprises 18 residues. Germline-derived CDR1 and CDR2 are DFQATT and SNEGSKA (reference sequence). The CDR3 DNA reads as TGCAGTGCTAGGTCTTTCTCGTTTGCGGGGGCTCCCTCCTACGAGCAGTACTTC. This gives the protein CSARSFSFAGAPSYEQYF.

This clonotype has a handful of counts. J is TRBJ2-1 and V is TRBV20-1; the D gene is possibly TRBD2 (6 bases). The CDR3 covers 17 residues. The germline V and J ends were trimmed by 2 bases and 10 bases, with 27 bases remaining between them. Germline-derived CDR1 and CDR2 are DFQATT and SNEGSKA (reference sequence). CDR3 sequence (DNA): TGCAGTGCTAGACGCCCTAGCGCAACCCTCCTACAGCGAGAGCAGTTCTTC. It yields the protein CSARRPSATLLQREQFF.

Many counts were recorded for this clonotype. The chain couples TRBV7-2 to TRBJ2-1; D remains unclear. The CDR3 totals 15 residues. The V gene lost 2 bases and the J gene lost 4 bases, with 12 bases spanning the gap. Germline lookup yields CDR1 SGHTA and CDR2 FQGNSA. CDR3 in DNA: TGTGCCAGCAGCTTAAGCCGAGCCGGTTACAATGAGCAGTTCTTC. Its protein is CASSLSRAGYNEQFF.

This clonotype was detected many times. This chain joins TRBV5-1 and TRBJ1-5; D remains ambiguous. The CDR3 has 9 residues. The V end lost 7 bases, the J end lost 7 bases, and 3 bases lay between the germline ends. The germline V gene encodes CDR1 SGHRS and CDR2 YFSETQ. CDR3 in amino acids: CASGQPQHF. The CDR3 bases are TGCGCCAGCGGCCAGCCCCAGCATTTT.

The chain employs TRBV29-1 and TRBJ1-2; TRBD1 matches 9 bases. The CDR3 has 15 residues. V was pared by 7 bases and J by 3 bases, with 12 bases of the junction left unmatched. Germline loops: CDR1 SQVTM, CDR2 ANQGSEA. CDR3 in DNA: TGCAGCGGTCTCGGGACAGGGAATGAGCACTATGGCTACACCTTC. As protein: CSGLGTGNEHYGYTF.

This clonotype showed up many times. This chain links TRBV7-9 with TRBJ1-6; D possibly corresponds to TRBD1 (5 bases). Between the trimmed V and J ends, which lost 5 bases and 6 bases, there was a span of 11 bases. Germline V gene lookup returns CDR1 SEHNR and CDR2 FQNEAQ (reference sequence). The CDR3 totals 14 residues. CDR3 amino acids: CASSPGRGNSPLHF. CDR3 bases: TGTGCCAGCAGCCCGGGACGGGGTAATTCACCCCTCCACTTT. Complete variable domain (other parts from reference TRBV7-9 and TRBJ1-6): DTGVSQNPRHKITKRGQNVTFRCDPISEHNRLYWYRQTLGQGPEFLTYFQNEAQLEKSRLLSDRFSAERPKGSFSTLEIQRTEQGDSAMYLCASSPGRGNSPLHFGNGTRLTVT.

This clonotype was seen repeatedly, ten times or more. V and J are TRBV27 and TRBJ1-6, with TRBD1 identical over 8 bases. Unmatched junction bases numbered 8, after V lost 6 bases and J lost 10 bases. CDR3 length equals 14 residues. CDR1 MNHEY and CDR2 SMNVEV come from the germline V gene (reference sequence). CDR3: CASSMDRVGSPLHF. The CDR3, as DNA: TGTGCCAGCAGCATGGACAGGGTCGGCTCACCCCTCCACTTT.

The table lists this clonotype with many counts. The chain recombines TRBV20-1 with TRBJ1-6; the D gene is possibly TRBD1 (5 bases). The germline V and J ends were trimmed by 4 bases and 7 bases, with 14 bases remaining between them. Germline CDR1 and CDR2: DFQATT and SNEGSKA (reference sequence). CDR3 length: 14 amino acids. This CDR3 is CSAMVGRTNSPLHF. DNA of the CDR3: TGCAGTGCTATGGTTGGCAGGACAAATTCACCCCTCCACTTT.

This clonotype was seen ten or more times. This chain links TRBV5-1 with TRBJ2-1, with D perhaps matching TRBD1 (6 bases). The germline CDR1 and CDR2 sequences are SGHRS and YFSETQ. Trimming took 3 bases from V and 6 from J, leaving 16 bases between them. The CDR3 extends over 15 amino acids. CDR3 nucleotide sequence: TGCGCCAGCAGCTCAACCCTAGGACAGTTCAATGAGCAGTTCTTC. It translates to CASSSTLGQFNEQFF.

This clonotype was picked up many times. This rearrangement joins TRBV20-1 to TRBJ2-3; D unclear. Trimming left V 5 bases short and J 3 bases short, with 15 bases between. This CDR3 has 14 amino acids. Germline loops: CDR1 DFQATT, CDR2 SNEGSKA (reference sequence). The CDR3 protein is CSASSFLVTDTQYF. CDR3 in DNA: TGCAGTGCTTCTTCGTTCTTAGTGACAGATACGCAGTATTTT.

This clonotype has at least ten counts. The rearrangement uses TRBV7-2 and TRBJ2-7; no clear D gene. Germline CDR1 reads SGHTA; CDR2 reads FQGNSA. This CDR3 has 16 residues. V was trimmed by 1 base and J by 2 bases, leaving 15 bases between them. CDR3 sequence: CASSLGMRGSTYEQYF. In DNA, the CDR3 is TGTGCCAGCAGCTTAGGAATGAGAGGCAGCACCTACGAGCAGTACTTC.